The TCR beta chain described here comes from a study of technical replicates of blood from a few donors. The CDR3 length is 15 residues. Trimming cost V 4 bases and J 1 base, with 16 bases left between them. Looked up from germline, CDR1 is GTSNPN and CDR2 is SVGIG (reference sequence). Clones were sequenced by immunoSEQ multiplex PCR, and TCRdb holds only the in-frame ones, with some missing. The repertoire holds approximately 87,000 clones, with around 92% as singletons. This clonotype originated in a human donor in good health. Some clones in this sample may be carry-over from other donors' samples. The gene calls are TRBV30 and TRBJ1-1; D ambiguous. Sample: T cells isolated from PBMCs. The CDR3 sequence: CAWTPWGGPNTEAFF. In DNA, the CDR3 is TGTGCCTGGACCCCATGGGGAGGGCCGAACACTGAAGCTTTCTTT.